The 32 T cell receptor beta chains below come from one sample, sequenced in a study of T cell changes during pregnancy in multiple sclerosis. This table comes from immunoSEQ multiplex PCR, and its TCRdb copy is limited to in-frame clones, with some not included. This table holds some 110,000 clones, 80% to 95% found once. The sample in question was peripheral blood, obtained in the third trimester of pregnancy. These receptors were taken from a female donor with multiple sclerosis, enrolled in a pregnancy study.

The CDR3 DNA sequence: TGTGCCAGCAGTCTACTAGCGGGGCCCTTAAATGAGCAGTTCTTC. This translates into CASSLLAGPLNEQFF. The chain carries TRBV27 and TRBJ2-1; 10 positions agree with TRBD2. CDR1 MNHEY and CDR2 SMNVEV come from the germline V gene (reference sequence). The CDR3 loop spans 15 amino acids. V shed 5 bases, J shed 7 bases, and the junction held 8 bases outside the gene matches.

The chain uses TRBV5-1 and TRBJ1-2; 8 bases are a match to TRBD1. With V trimmed by 4 bases and J by 3 bases, 5 bases remained unmatched. CDR1 is SGHRS and CDR2 is YFSETQ in the germline V gene. The CDR3 is 14 amino acids. CDR3 sequence reads: CASSPQGADYGYTF. Written as DNA, the CDR3 is TGCGCCAGCAGCCCTCAGGGGGCAGACTATGGCTACACCTTC.

This chain links TRBV5-1 with TRBJ1-4; no clear D gene. CDR3 size: 15 residues. Trimming cost V 0 bases and J 5 bases, with 11 bases left between them. Per germline, CDR1 SGHRS and CDR2 YFSETQ. The chain's CDR3 is CASSLAAGGNEKLFF. In nucleotides, the CDR3 is TGCGCCAGCAGCTTGGCCGCGGGCGGAAATGAAAAACTGTTTTTT. Together with reference TRBV5-1 and TRBJ1-4, the CDR3 gives the full variable domain: KAGVTQTPRYLIKTRGQQVTLSCSPISGHRSVSWYQQTPGQGLQFLFEYFSETQRNKGNFPGRFSGRQFSNSRSEMNVSTLELGDSALYLCASSLAAGGNEKLFFGSGTQLSVL.

The rearrangement uses TRBV7-9 and TRBJ2-1; no reliable D call. The CDR3 sequence is 15 residues long. CDR1 is SEHNR and CDR2 is FQNEAQ in the germline V gene (reference sequence). V was shortened by 4 bases and J by 2 bases, with 12 bases between the two germline ends. DNA for the CDR3: TGTGCCAGCAGCTCAACTACGAGCACCTACAATGAGCAGTTCTTC. Residues: CASSSTTSTYNEQFF.

The chain recombines TRBV10-3 with TRBJ2-7, with 7 nucleotides matching TRBD1. This CDR3 is 15 amino acids long. Germline CDR1 ENHRY, CDR2 SYGVKD. V lost 2 bases, J lost 2 bases, and 6 bases stayed unmatched. The CDR3 reads CAISERAGGTYEQYF. DNA for the CDR3: TGTGCCATCAGTGAGAGGGCAGGGGGTACCTACGAGCAGTACTTC.

The chain recombines TRBV2 with TRBJ2-7, with D possibly being TRBD2 (5 bases). V shed 1 base and J shed 0 bases, with 7 bases lying between them. The germline gives CDR1 SNHLY, CDR2 FYNNEI. The CDR3 runs to 14 residues. CDR3 bases: TGTGCCAGCAGTGAAGGCGGACTCTCCTACGAGCAGTACTTC. Its translation is CASSEGGLSYEQYF. The variable domain in full, with the rest retrieved from reference TRBV2 and TRBJ2-7, is EPEVTQTPSHQVTQMGQEVILRCVPISNHLYFYWYRQILGQKVEFLVSFYNNEISEKSEIFDDQFSVERPDGSNFTLKIRSTKLEDSAMYFCASSEGGLSYEQYFGPGTRLTVT.

This chain links TRBV7-8 with TRBJ1-5; D uncertain. Looked up from germline, CDR1 is SGHVS and CDR2 is FQNEAQ. V lost 1 base, J lost 2 bases, and 9 bases lay in between. The CDR3 contains 15 residues. The CDR3 loop reads CASSLERTGNQPQHF. CDR3 DNA: TGTGCCAGCAGCTTAGAAAGAACGGGCAATCAGCCCCAGCATTTT.

V gene TRBV30 combines with J gene TRBJ1-2; 8 bases agree with TRBD1. CDR1 and CDR2 from the germline V gene are GTSNPN and SVGIG (reference sequence). The CDR3 sequence is 14 residues long. V lost 0 bases and J lost 7; bases outside the gene matches: 7. CDR3 in DNA: TGTGCCTGGAGTGTACAGCAGGGGGCTCGTGGCTACACCTTC. It codes for CAWSVQQGARGYTF.

The chain uses TRBV5-1 and TRBJ2-2; 7 bases align to TRBD2. The V segment lost 0 bases and the J segment 4 bases; nucleotides outside the gene matches: 3. The V gene's germline CDR1 is SGHRS and CDR2 YFSETQ. This CDR3 has 15 residues. The CDR3 spells CASSLAGGVTGELFF. The CDR3 DNA follows: TGCGCCAGCAGCTTGGCTGGGGGGGTCACCGGGGAGCTGTTTTTT.

This clone appeared once. The genes are TRBV7-9 and TRBJ1-1; D is undetermined. Germline CDR1 is SEHNR and CDR2 is FQNEAQ (reference sequence). The CDR3 spans 13 residues. The germline V and J ends were trimmed by 5 bases and 7 bases, with 14 bases remaining between them. The CDR3 DNA reads as TGTGCCAGCAGCCAAACGGGAGGCGGTGAAGCTTTCTTT. Translation: CASSQTGGGEAFF.

The V gene is TRBV28, the J gene TRBJ2-4; TRBD2 aligns across 10 bases. The CDR3 runs to 16 residues. V shed 4 bases, J shed 8 bases, and the junction held 11 bases outside the gene matches. The germline V gene has CDR1 MDHEN and CDR2 SYDVKM. The DNA of the CDR3 is TGTGCCAGCAGTTCTGGACTAGCGGTGATCATTGACATTCAGTACTTC. Its protein is CASSSGLAVIIDIQYF.

The chain links TRBV5-1 to TRBJ1-2; maybe TRBD1 (6 bases). V lost 5 bases to trimming and J lost 7 bases, with 12 bases between them. Germline V gene lookup returns CDR1 SGHRS and CDR2 YFSETQ. This CDR3 comprises 12 residues. CDR3 in amino acids: CASSGDTVGYTF. In nucleotides, the CDR3 is TGCGCCAGCAGTGGGGACACAGTTGGCTACACCTTC.

The chain combines TRBV5-1 with TRBJ2-1, with 8 bases that match TRBD2. The CDR3 consists of 16 residues. Germline loops: CDR1 SGHRS, CDR2 YFSETQ. Trimming at V came to 3 bases and at J to 8 bases, leaving 13 bases not matched to a gene. The CDR3 nucleotides are TGCGCCAGCAGCTGGTCGGCAGCGGGAGCTCTCGATGAGCAGTTCTTC. Protein: CASSWSAAGALDEQFF.

The gene calls are TRBV5-4 and TRBJ2-3, with 12 bases matching TRBD2. The germline V gene has CDR1 SGHNT and CDR2 YYREEE (reference sequence). The CDR3 is made up of 18 amino acids. Trimming removed 0 bases from V and 3 bases from J; junction bases left unmatched: 8. Here the CDR3 DNA reads TGTGCCAGCAGCTTGGTCCCTAGCGGGAGGGCCAGGACAGATACGCAGTATTTT. Its protein is CASSLVPSGRARTDTQYF.

The rearrangement uses TRBV6-6 and TRBJ1-6; D perhaps matches TRBD1 (6 bases). Trimming left V 2 bases short and J 6 bases short, with 14 bases between. Germline V gene lookup returns CDR1 MNHNY and CDR2 SVGAGI (reference sequence). The CDR3 spans 16 residues. CDR3 region: CASSYRTTGFNSPLHF. The CDR3 DNA reads TGTGCCAGCAGTTACCGAACGACAGGTTTTAATTCACCCCTCCACTTT.

The chain has TRBV6-1 and TRBJ2-1, with 12 bases fitting TRBD1. CDR1 and CDR2 (germline): MNHNS, SASEGT. Germline trimming cut 4 bases from V and 9 bases from J; bases unmatched to any gene: 4. CDR3 size: 14 residues. The chain's CDR3 is CASSGGQGASEQFF. As DNA, the CDR3 is TGTGCCAGCAGTGGGGGACAGGGGGCGAGTGAGCAGTTCTTC.

The J gene is TRBJ2-2, the V gene TRBV19, with a tentative D call TRBD1 (6 bases). There are 16 residues in the CDR3. V lost 6 bases and J lost 5, with 19 bases in between. Germline CDR1 is LNHDA and CDR2 is SQIVND (reference sequence). CDR3 nucleotides: TGTGCCAGTAGCCCCGGACAGCTCCGGAAAACCGGGGAGCTGTTTTTT. It encodes CASSPGQLRKTGELFF.

The chain couples TRBV7-2 to TRBJ1-5; D might be TRBD1 (6 bases). Trimming pared 4 bases from V and 1 base from J, leaving 17 bases between. The CDR3 spans 17 residues. Per germline, CDR1 SGHTA and CDR2 FQGNSA. Written as DNA, the CDR3 is TGTGCCAGCAGCTCCCGGCGGGGGGCGCTAAGCAATCAGCCCCAGCATTTT. Residues: CASSSRRGALSNQPQHF.

V usage is TRBV7-9 and J usage is TRBJ2-2; 7 bases align to TRBD2. V shed 5 bases and J 6 bases; nucleotides not matched to a gene: 9. CDR3 length equals 15 residues. Looked up from germline, CDR1 is SEHNR and CDR2 is FQNEAQ (reference sequence). CDR3 protein: CASSPRGGLAGELFF. In DNA, the CDR3 is TGTGCCAGCAGCCCACGGGGAGGGTTGGCCGGGGAGCTGTTTTTT.

The chain links TRBV2 to TRBJ1-4, with a possible D match to TRBD1 (6 bases). Germline CDR1 reads SNHLY; CDR2 reads FYNNEI. The CDR3 length is 16 residues. Trimming took 10 bases from V and 2 from J, leaving 20 bases between them. CDR3 sequence reads: CATQWGLGSTNEKLFF. The DNA for the CDR3 is TGTGCCACCCAGTGGGGGCTTGGTAGCACTAATGAAAAACTGTTTTTT.

The chain combines TRBV6-5 with TRBJ2-1; 14 bases fit TRBD2. Per the germline V gene, CDR1 is MNHEY and CDR2 is SVGAGI. V shed 0 bases, J shed 8 bases, and the junction held 3 bases outside the gene matches. The CDR3 is 16 amino acids. The CDR3 here is CASSYSGLAGGYEQFF. Here the CDR3 DNA reads TGTGCCAGCAGTTACTCAGGACTAGCGGGGGGCTATGAGCAGTTCTTC.

This clone was observed a single time. The chain combines TRBV7-3 with TRBJ2-3; 10 nucleotides agree with TRBD2. The germline gives CDR1 SGHTA, CDR2 FQGTGA. This CDR3 has 16 residues. V was pared by 5 bases and J by 2 bases, with 7 bases of the junction left unmatched. The CDR3 is CASSHSSGGYTDTQYF. CDR3 DNA sequence: TGTGCCAGCAGCCACTCTAGCGGGGGATACACAGATACGCAGTATTTT.

In this sample, this clone turned up a few times. V is TRBV29-1 and J is TRBJ2-1, with 9 bases matching TRBD1. Germline V gene lookup returns CDR1 SQVTM and CDR2 ANQGSEA. Unmatched junction bases numbered 5, after V lost 6 bases and J lost 8 bases. This CDR3 has 12 residues. Written as DNA, the CDR3 is TGCAGCGTGGGCACAGGGGGCTATGAGCAGTTCTTC. Its translation: CSVGTGGYEQFF.

The chain uses TRBV7-2 and TRBJ1-4; D unclear. This CDR3 comprises 12 residues. Germline loops: CDR1 SGHTA, CDR2 FQGNSA. Trimming took off 5 bases at V and 7 bases at J, with 8 bases between the two ends. The CDR3: CASSPGTEKLFF. The CDR3 nucleotides read TGTGCCAGCAGCCCGGGAACTGAAAAACTGTTTTTT.

The CDR3 DNA reads as TGTGCCAGCAGTGAGGCTTTTCCACAAGAGACCCAGTACTTC. This encodes CASSEAFPQETQYF. This chain joins TRBV2 and TRBJ2-5; D gene ambiguous. Germline lookup yields CDR1 SNHLY and CDR2 FYNNEI. Trimming removed 3 bases at V and 2 bases at J, with 10 bases between. The CDR3 contains 14 residues.

The gene calls are TRBV15 and TRBJ1-2; 7 nucleotides align to TRBD1. Germline loops: CDR1 LNHNV, CDR2 YYDKDF (reference sequence). The CDR3 loop spans 17 amino acids. V gave up 4 bases and J gave up 0 bases; unmatched junction bases: 11. In DNA, the CDR3 is TGTGCCACCAGCAAAGACCGAGGACAGGACACTAACTATGGCTACACCTTC. Translation gives CATSKDRGQDTNYGYTF.

The chain couples TRBV5-1 to TRBJ2-7, with TRBD1 identical over 7 bases. CDR3 size: 14 residues. Trimming took 3 bases from V and 0 from J; bases not matched to a gene: 3. CDR1 and CDR2 from the germline V gene are SGHRS and YFSETQ. The CDR3: CASSSGQVSYEQYF. CDR3 coding DNA: TGCGCCAGCAGCTCCGGACAGGTCTCCTACGAGCAGTACTTC. Based on the CDR3 plus reference TRBV5-1 and TRBJ2-7, the full variable domain is KAGVTQTPRYLIKTRGQQVTLSCSPISGHRSVSWYQQTPGQGLQFLFEYFSETQRNKGNFPGRFSGRQFSNSRSEMNVSTLELGDSALYLCASSSGQVSYEQYFGPGTRLTVT.

The chain has TRBV29-1 and TRBJ2-3; tentatively, D is TRBD2 (6 bases). Germline CDR1 SQVTM, CDR2 ANQGSEA. This CDR3 has 14 amino acids. Trimming left V 1 base short and J 0 bases short, with 8 bases between. The CDR3 loop is CSVEVGGSTDTQYF. DNA of the CDR3: TGCAGCGTTGAAGTGGGGGGTAGCACAGATACGCAGTATTTT.

The rearrangement joins TRBV6-1 to TRBJ2-5, with 7 bases matching TRBD1. Germline loops: CDR1 MNHNS, CDR2 SASEGT. V lost 3 bases, J lost 2 bases, and 12 bases stayed unmatched. The CDR3 has 17 residues. This CDR3 reads CASSDSWRQGYQETQYF. The DNA for the CDR3 is TGTGCCAGCAGTGATAGCTGGAGACAGGGTTATCAAGAGACCCAGTACTTC.

This clone has a single count. This chain uses TRBV5-1 with TRBJ2-3; 7 bases match TRBD2. The CDR3 sequence is 14 residues long. Germline-derived CDR1 and CDR2 are SGHRS and YFSETQ. The junction had 6 bases not matched to a gene; V was cut back by 4 bases and J by 4 bases. DNA of the CDR3: TGCGCCAGCAGCCCGTCCGGGGGGTCAGATACGCAGTATTTT. Protein: CASSPSGGSDTQYF.

The chain joins TRBV2 to TRBJ2-2; 7 bases agree with TRBD2. Germline CDR1 SNHLY, CDR2 FYNNEI. CDR3 length equals 15 residues. With V trimmed by 6 bases and J by 3 bases, 7 bases remained unmatched. CDR3 sequence: CASSSGVPYTGELFF. CDR3 nucleotides: TGTGCCAGCAGCAGCGGGGTGCCCTACACCGGGGAGCTGTTTTTT.

V and J are TRBV27 and TRBJ2-3, with D possibly matching TRBD1 (6 bases). Germline V gene lookup returns CDR1 MNHEY and CDR2 SMNVEV (reference sequence). Trimming shortened V by 2 bases and J by 4 bases, and 10 bases separated the two germline ends. CDR3 length equals 14 residues. The CDR3: CASSLGQLADTQYF. The CDR3, as DNA: TGTGCCAGCAGTTTAGGACAGCTGGCAGATACGCAGTATTTT.